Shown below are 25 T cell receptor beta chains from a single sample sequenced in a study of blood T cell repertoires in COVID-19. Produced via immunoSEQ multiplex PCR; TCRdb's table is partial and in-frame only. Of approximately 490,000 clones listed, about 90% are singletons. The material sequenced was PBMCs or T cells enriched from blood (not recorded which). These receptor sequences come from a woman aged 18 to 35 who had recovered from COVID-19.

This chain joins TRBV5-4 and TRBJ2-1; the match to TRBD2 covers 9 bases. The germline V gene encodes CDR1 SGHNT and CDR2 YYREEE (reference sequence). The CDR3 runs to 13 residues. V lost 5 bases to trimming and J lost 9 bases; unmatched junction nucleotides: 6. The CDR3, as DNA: TGTGCCAGCAGGGTCTGGCGGGGGGGTGAGCAGTTCTTC. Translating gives CASRVWRGGEQFF.

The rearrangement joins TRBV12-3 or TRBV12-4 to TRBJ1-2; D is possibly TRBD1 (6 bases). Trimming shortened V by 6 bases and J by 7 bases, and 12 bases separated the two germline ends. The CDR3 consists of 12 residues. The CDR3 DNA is TGTGCCAGCAGGACACAGGGCTTTGGCTACACCTTC. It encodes CASRTQGFGYTF.

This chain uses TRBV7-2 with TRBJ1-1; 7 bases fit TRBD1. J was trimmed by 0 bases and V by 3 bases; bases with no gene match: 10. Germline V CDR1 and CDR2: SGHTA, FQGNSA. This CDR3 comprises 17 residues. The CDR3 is CASSFRTGYSLNTEAFF. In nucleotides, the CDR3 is TGTGCCAGCAGCTTCCGGACAGGATACTCCTTGAACACTGAAGCTTTCTTT.

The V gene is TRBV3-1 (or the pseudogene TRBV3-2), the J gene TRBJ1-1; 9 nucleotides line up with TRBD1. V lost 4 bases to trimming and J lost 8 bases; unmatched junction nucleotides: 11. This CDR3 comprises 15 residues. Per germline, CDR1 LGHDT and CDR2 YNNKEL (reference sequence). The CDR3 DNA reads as TGTGCCAGCAGCCCCCGCGGAACAGGGGGCGTGGAAGCTTTCTTT. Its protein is CASSPRGTGGVEAFF.

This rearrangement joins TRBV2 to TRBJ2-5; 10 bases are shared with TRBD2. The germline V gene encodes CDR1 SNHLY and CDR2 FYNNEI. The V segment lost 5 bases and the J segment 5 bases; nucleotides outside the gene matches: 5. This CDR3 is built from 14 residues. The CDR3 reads CASSNSGGWETQYF. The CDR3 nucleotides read TGTGCCAGCAGTAATAGCGGGGGGTGGGAGACCCAGTACTTC.

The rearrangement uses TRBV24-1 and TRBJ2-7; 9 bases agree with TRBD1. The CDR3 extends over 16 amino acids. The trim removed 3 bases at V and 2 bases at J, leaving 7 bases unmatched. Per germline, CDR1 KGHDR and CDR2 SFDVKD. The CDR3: CATSDPSGTGTYEQYF. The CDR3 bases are TGTGCCACCAGTGATCCCTCCGGGACAGGGACCTACGAGCAGTACTTC.

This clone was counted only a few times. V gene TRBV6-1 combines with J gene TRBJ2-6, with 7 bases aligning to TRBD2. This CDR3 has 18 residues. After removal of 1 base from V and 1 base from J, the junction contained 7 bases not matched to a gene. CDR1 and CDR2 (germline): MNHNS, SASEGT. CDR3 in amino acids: CASSEDGREASGANVLTF. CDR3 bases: TGTGCCAGCAGTGAAGACGGTCGGGAGGCATCTGGGGCCAACGTCCTGACTTTC.

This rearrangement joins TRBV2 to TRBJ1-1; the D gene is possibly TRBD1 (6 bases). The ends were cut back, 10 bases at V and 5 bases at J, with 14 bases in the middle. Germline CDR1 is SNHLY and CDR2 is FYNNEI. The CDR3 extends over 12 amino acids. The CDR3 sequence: CATGGQWTEAFF. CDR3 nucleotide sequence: TGTGCCACGGGGGGACAATGGACTGAAGCTTTCTTT.

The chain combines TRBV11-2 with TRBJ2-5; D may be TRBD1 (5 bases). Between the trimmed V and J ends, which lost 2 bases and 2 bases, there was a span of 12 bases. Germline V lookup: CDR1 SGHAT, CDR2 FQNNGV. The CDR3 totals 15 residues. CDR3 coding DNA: TGTGCCAGCAGCTTAAGGGGCTTGGGTCAAGAGACCCAGTACTTC. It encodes CASSLRGLGQETQYF. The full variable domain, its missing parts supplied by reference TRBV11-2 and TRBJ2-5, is EAGVAQSPRYKIIEKRQSVAFWCNPISGHATLYWYQQILGQGPKLLIQFQNNGVVDDSQLPKDRFSAERLKGVDSTLKIQPAKLEDSAVYLCASSLRGLGQETQYFGPGTRLLVL.

Here the CDR3 reads CASRGEVRARWKTEAFF. In DNA form, the CDR3 reads TGTGCCAGTAGAGGAGAAGTGCGGGCTAGGTGGAAGACTGAAGCTTTCTTT. The chain carries TRBV19 and TRBJ1-1; the D is unclear. The CDR3 covers 17 residues. V lost 6 bases, J lost 5 bases, and 25 bases lay in between. CDR1 is LNHDA and CDR2 is SQIVND in the germline V gene (reference sequence).

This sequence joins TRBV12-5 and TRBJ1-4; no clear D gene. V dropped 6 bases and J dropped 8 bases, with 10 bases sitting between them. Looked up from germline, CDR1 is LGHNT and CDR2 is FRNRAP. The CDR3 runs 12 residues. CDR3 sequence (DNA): TGTGCTAGTGGCTCTGAGGCGGAAAAACTGTTTTTT. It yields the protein CASGSEAEKLFF.

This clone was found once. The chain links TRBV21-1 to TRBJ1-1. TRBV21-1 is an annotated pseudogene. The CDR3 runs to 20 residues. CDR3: CASSKGSPGRGNAKGTEAFF. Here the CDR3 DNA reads TGTGCCAGCAGCAAAGGGAGTCCAGGGCGGGGGAATGCGAAAGGGACTGAAGCTTTCTTT.

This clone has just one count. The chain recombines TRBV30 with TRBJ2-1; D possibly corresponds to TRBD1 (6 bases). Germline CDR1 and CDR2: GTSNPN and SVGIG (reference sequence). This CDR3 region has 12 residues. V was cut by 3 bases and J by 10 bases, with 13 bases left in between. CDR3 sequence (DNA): TGTGCCTGGAGCCGAACAGGGTGGGAGCAGTTCTTC. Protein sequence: CAWSRTGWEQFF. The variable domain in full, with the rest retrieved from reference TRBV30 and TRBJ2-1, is SQTIHQWPATLVQPVGSPLSLECTVEGTSNPNLYWYRQAAGRGLQLLFYSVGIGQISSEVPQNLSASRPQDRQFILSSKKLLLSDSGFYLCAWSRTGWEQFFGPGTRLTVL.

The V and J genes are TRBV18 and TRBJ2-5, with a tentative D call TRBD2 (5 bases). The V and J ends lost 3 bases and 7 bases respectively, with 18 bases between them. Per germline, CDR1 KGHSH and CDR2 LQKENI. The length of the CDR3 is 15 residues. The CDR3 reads CASSPRHSTGGTQYF. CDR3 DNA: TGTGCCAGCTCACCTAGGCACTCCACCGGAGGGACCCAGTACTTC.

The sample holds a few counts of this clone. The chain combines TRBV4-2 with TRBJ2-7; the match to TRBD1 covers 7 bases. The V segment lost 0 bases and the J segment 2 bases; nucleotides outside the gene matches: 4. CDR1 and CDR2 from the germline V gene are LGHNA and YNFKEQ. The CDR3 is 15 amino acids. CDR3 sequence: CASSQEGQSPYEQYF. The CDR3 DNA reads TGTGCCAGCAGCCAAGAGGGACAGAGCCCCTACGAGCAGTACTTC.

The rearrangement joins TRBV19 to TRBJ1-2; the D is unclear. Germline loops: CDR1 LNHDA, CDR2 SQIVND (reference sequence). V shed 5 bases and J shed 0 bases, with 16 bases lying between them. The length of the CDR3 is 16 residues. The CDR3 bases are TGTGCCAGTAGTCGTGGCGGGGAACGAGCTAACTATGGCTACACCTTC. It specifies CASSRGGERANYGYTF. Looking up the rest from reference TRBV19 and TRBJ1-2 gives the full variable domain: DGGITQSPKYLFRKEGQNVTLSCEQNLNHDAMYWYRQDPGQGLRLIYYSQIVNDFQKGDIAEGYSVSREKKESFPLTVTSAQKNPTAFYLCASSRGGERANYGYTFGSGTRLTVV.

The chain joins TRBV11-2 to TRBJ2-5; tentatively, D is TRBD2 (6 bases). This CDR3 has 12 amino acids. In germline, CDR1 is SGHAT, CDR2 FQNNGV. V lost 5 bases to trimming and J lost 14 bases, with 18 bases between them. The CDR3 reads CASSGSRDWEYF. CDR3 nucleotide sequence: TGTGCCAGCAGCGGCTCCCGGGACTGGGAATACTTC.

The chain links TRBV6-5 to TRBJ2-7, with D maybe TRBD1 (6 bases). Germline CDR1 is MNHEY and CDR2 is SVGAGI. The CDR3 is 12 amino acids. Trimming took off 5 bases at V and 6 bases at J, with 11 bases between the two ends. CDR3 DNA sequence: TGTGCCAGCAGTAACACAGGGATCGAGCAGTACTTC. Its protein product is CASSNTGIEQYF.

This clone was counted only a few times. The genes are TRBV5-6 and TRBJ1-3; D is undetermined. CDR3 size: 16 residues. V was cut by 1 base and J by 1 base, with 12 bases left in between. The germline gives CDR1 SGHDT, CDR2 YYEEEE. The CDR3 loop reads CASSLYATDSGNTIYF. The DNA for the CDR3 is TGTGCCAGCAGCTTGTATGCGACTGATTCTGGAAACACCATATATTTT. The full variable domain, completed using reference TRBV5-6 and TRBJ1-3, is DAGVTQSPTHLIKTRGQQVTLRCSPKSGHDTVSWYQQALGQGPQFIFQYYEEEERQRGNFPDRFSGHQFPNYSSELNVNALLLGDSALYLCASSLYATDSGNTIYFGEGSWLTVV.

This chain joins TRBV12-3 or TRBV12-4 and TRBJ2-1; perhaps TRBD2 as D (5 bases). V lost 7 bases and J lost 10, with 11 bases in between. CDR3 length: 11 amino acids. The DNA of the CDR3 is TGTGCCAGCACCGCGGGTCGGGAGCAGTTCTTC. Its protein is CASTAGREQFF.

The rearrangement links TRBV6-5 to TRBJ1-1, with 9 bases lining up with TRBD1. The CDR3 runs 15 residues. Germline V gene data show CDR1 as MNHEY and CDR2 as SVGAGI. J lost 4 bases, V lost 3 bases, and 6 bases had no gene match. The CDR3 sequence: CASSYTGQGSTEAFF. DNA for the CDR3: TGTGCCAGCAGTTATACCGGACAGGGGAGCACTGAAGCTTTCTTT.

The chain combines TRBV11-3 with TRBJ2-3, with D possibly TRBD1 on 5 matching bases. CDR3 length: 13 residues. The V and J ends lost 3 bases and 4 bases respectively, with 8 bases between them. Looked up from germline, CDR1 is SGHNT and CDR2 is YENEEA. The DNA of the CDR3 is TGTGCCAGCAGCTTGACAGAGGCAGATACGCAGTATTTT. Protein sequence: CASSLTEADTQYF. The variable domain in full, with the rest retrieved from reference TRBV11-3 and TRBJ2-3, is EAGVVQSPRYKIIEKKQPVAFWCNPISGHNTLYWYLQNLGQGPELLIRYENEEAVDDSQLPKDRFSAERLKGVDSTLKIQPAELGDSAVYLCASSLTEADTQYFGPGTRLTVL.

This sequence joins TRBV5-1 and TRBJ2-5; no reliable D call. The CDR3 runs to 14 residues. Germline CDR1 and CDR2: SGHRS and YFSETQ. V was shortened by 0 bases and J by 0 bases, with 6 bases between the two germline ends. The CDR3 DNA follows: TGCGCCAGCAGCTTGGACACTAACCAAGAGACCCAGTACTTC. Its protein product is CASSLDTNQETQYF.

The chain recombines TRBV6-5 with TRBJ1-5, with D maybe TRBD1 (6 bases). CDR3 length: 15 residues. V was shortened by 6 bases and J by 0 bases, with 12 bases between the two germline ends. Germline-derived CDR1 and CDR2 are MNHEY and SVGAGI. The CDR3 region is CASRLTGLSNQPQHF. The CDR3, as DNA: TGTGCCAGCAGGTTGACAGGTCTTAGCAATCAGCCCCAGCATTTT.

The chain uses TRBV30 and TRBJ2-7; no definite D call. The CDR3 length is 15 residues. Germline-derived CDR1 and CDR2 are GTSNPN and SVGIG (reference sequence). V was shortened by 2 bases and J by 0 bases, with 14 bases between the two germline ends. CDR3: CAWSPELLSSYEQYF. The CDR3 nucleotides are TGTGCCTGGAGTCCCGAGCTGTTAAGCTCCTACGAGCAGTACTTC.